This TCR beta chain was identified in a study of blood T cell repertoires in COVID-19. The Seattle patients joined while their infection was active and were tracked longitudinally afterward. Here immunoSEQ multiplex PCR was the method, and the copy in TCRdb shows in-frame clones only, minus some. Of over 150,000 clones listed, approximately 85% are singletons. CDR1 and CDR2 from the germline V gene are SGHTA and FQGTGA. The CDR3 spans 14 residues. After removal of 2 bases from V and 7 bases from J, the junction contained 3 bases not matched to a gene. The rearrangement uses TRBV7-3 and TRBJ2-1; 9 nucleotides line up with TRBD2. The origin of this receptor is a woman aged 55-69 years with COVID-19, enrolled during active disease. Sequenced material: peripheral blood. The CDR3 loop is CASSLAGGPNEQFF. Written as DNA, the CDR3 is TGTGCCAGCAGCTTAGCGGGAGGGCCGAATGAGCAGTTCTTC.